This TCR beta chain was sequenced in a study of PD-L1 blockade in urothelial cancer. Across the study: The patients' atezolizumab therapy, 1,200 mg intravenously every 3 weeks, started in the mid-2010s.

Time point denoted: peripheral blood 6 weeks after treatment start. This CDR3 is 15 amino acids long. The junction had 4 bases not matched to a gene; V was cut back by 4 bases and J by 5 bases. The germline gives CDR1 SGDLS, CDR2 YYNGEE. Repertoires were generated with immunoSEQ multiplex PCR, while TCRdb's copy carries only in-frame clones and drops some. The sample consists of about 130,000 clones, roughly 83% of them appearing once. The sequencing here drew on PBMCs, taken around atezolizumab (anti-PD-L1) treatment. The V gene is TRBV9, the J gene TRBJ2-1; 12 bases match TRBD2. The receptor comes from a man aged 45-65 years with urothelial cancer. CDR3 sequence (DNA): TGTGCCAGCAGCCTCAGGACTAGCGGGGACAATGAGCAGTTCTTC. As protein: CASSLRTSGDNEQFF.